This T cell receptor (beta chain) is drawn from a study of blood T cell repertoires in COVID-19 (dated by TCRdb to the early 2020s). Notes on the research overall: Samples from collaborators originated in the United States, Italy and Spain and spanned both the acute and convalescent phases of COVID-19. Where HLA class I and class II types were available, the types were taken from metadata supplied by the sample provider, not from assay-based typing. The samples were drawn from the first 160 participants of the ongoing ImmuneRACE study and from 950 to 1,500 subjects provided by 6 global collaborators. Deeply sampled blood TCRbeta repertoires from subjects exposed to, actively infected with, or recovered from COVID-19 were included in the dataset. The prospective study material was composed of cDNA or gDNA derived from T cells, B-cell-depleted T cells, or PBMCs. A de-identified subject ID, COVID-19 status, age in years and sex were almost always included in the sample metadata. The repertoires were released in a freely available public database intended as a resource for research on the immune response to SARS-CoV-2.

The immunoSEQ Assay, a bias-controlled multiplex PCR, was used to amplify TCRbeta CDR3 regions from genomic DNA. The study's own analysis went as follows. The number of nucleated cells in each sample was estimated from the amplification of reference gene primers within the assay. Sequence reads were collapsed and filtered to measure the absolute abundance of every unique TCRbeta CDR3 rearrangement. For each sample, productive Simpson clonality was calculated by taking the square root of Simpson's diversity index across productive rearrangements. TCRdb retrieved this table from immuneACCESS and kept in-frame rearrangements only. Not all clones are present; in checked studies, unresolved V genes account for under half, and no reason is known for the remainder. V, J and clone size reflect that table, while D and trimming were determined from the DNA. This sample is represented by almost 55,000 clones; over 70% of them were singletons. 3.5% of the sample goes to the ten largest clones.

The CDR3, from cysteine to phenylalanine, totals 14 residues. Only the CDR3 region is kept as DNA, spanning 42 bases read in frame from base 1. Trimming takes 3 bases from V and 5 bases from J, and the germline ends sit 11 bases apart. Based on the germline V gene (reference sequence), the CDR1 and CDR2 sequences are WNHNN and SYGVQD. The collaborating institutions used their own protocols to collect whole blood in K2EDTA tubes. For TCRbeta analysis, collaborators shipped samples in one of three forms: frozen whole blood, isolated PBMCs, or DNA extracted from either of those sample types. Findings and caveats that apply to the study as a whole: The quantity of clinical and demographic metadata differed by source and by participant and was supplied without curation.

Details on this clone: Its antigen remains undetermined. Per-base qualities were not stored, and no clone one base away is much larger.

The rearrangement joined TRBV10-1 to TRBJ2-1; the D segment could be TRBD1, given 6 matching bases. Sequencing was performed on peripheral blood. This TCR was sampled from a human donor in a cohort sampled during active COVID-19. CDR3 sequence: CASSDQTGHNEQFF. The DNA is as follows: TGCGCCAGCAGTGATCAGACAGGACACAATGAGCAGTTCTTC.